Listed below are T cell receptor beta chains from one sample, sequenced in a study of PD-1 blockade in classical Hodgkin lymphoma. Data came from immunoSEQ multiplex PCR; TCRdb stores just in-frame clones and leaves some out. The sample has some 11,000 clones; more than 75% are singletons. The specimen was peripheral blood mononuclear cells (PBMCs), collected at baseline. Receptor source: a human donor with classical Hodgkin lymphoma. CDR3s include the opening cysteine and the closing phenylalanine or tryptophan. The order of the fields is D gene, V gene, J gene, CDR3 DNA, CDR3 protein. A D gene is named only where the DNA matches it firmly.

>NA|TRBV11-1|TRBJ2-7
TGTGCCAGCAGCTTAAATGTAAGGCAGGACTCCTACGAGCAGTACTTC
CASSLNVRQDSYEQYF
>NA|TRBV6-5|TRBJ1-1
TGTGCCAGCAGCCGCGGTAGGTTGAACACTGAAGCTTTCTTT
CASSRGRLNTEAFF
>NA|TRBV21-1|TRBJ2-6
NA
CASSKQWAGEVLRANVLTF
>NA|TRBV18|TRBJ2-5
TGTGCCAGCTCACCGTACGAAGAGACCCAGTACTTC
CASSPYEETQYF
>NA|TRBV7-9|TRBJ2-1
TGTGCCAGCAGCTTAGTTGTCGGGGCTGAGCAGTTCTTC
CASSLVVGAEQFF
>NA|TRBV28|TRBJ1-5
TGTGCCCTTGCGACTTCTGGCAATCAGCCCCAGCATTTT
CALATSGNQPQHF
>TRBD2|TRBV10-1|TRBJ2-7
TGCGCCAGCAGTGATATTCTACCTTCCTCCGGGACTAGCGATCCAGAGCAGTACTTC
CASSDILPSSGTSDPEQYF
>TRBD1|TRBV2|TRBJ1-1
TGTGCCAGCAGGGCACGGTCCACAGGGGACACTGAAGCTTTCTTT
CASRARSTGDTEAFF
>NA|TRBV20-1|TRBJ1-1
TGCAGTGCTACCCCTGTTCCCTCAACTTTCTTT
CSATPVPSTFF
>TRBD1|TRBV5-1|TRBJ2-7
TGCGCCAGCAGCTTGCAAGGACAGGGTCACTACGAGCAGTACTTC
CASSLQGQGHYEQYF
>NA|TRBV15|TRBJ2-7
TGTGCCACCAGCAGAGGGGACAACGACCACGAGCAGTACTTC
CATSRGDNDHEQYF
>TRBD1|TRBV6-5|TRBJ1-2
TGTGCCAGCAGGAGGGCAGGGGGTAGCTATGGCTACACCTTC
CASRRAGGSYGYTF
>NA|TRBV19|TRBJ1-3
TGTGCCACCGTAAGGGGGGGATCTGGAAACACCATATATTTT
CATVRGGSGNTIYF
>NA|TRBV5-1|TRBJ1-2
TGCGCCAGCAGCTTTAGTATGGGGGCGCAAAGTGGCTACACCTTC
CASSFSMGAQSGYTF
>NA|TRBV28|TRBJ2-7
TGTGCCACCGCACTGAAACCTTACGAGCAGTACTTC
CATALKPYEQYF
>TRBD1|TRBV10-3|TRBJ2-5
TGTGCCATCAGTGATTATGGACAGGGGCAGGAGACCCAGTACTTC
CAISDYGQGQETQYF
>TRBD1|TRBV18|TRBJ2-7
TGTGCCAGCTCACCGAACAACTTGGGACAGGGGGGCTACGAGCAGTACTTC
CASSPNNLGQGGYEQYF